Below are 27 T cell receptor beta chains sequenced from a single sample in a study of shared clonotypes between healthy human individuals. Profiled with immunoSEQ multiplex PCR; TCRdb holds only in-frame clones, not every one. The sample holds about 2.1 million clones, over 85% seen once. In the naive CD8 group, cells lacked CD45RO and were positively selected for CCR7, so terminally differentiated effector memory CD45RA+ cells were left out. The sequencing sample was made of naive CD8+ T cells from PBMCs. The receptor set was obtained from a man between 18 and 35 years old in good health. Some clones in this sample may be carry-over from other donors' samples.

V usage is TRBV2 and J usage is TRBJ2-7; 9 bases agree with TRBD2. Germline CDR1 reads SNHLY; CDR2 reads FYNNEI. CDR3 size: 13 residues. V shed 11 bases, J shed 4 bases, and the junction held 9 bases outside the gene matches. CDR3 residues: CAGRTSEVYEQYF. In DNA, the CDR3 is TGTGCCGGGAGGACTAGCGAAGTTTACGAGCAGTACTTC.

CDR3 in amino acids: CASNSGTGAHEQYF. In nucleotides, the CDR3 is TGTGCCAGCAACTCAGGGACAGGGGCCCACGAGCAGTACTTC. This rearrangement joins TRBV9 to TRBJ2-7; 10 bases fit TRBD1. The trim removed 6 bases at V and 5 bases at J, leaving 8 bases unmatched. This CDR3 region has 14 residues. Germline V CDR1 and CDR2: SGDLS, YYNGEE. Based on the CDR3 plus reference TRBV9 and TRBJ2-7, the full variable domain is DSGVTQTPKHLITATGQRVTLRCSPRSGDLSVYWYQQSLDQGLQFLIQYYNGEERAKGNILERFSAQQFPDLHSELNLSSLELGDSALYFCASNSGTGAHEQYFGPGTRLTVT.

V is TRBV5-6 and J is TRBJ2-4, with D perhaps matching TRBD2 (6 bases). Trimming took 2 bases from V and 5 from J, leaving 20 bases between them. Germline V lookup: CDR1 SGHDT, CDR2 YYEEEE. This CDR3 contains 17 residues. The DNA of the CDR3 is TGTGCCAGCAGCTTCGGGGGACGTCCCTACGGAGAAAACATTCAGTACTTC. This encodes CASSFGGRPYGENIQYF.

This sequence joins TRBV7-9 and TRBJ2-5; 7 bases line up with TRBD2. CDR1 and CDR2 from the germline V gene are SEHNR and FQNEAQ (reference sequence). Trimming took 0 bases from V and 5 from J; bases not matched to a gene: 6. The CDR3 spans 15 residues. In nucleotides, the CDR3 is TGTGCCAGCAGCTTAGCTCTCGGGGGGAAGGAGACCCAGTACTTC. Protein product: CASSLALGGKETQYF. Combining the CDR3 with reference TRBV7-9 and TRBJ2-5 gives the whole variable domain DTGVSQNPRHKITKRGQNVTFRCDPISEHNRLYWYRQTLGQGPEFLTYFQNEAQLEKSRLLSDRFSAERPKGSFSTLEIQRTEQGDSAMYLCASSLALGGKETQYFGPGTRLLVL.

The CDR3 is CASSTDRVKGYTF. The CDR3 DNA reads TGTGCCAGCAGTACGGACAGGGTGAAAGGCTACACCTTC. This chain links TRBV28 with TRBJ1-2, with TRBD1 matching 8 bases. V was pared by 5 bases and J by 8 bases, with 7 bases of the junction left unmatched. The CDR3 is made up of 13 amino acids. CDR1 MDHEN and CDR2 SYDVKM come from the germline V gene.

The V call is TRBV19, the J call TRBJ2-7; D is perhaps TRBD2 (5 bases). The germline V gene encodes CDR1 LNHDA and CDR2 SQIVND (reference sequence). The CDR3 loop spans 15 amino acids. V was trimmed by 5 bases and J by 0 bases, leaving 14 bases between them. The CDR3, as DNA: TGTGCCAGTAGTGGGCCCCGGGGTCGCTCCTACGAGCAGTACTTC. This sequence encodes CASSGPRGRSYEQYF.

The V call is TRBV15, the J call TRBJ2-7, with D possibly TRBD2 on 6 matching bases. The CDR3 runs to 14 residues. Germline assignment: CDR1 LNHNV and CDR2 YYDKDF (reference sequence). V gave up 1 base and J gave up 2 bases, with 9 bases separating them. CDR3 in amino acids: CATSRGRETYEQYF. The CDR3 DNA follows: TGTGCCACCAGCAGAGGGAGGGAGACCTACGAGCAGTACTTC.

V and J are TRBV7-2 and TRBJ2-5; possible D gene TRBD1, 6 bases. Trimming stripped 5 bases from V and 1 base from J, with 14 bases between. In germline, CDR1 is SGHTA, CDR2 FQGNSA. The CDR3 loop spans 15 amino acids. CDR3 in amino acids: CASSTRQESQETQYF. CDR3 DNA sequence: TGTGCCAGCAGCACCAGACAGGAAAGCCAAGAGACCCAGTACTTC.

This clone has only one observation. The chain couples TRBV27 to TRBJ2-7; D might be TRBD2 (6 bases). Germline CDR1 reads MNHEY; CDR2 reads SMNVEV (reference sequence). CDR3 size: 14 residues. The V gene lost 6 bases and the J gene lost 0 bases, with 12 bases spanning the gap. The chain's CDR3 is CASRQRVSSYEQYF. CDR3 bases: TGTGCCAGCAGGCAGCGGGTAAGCTCCTACGAGCAGTACTTC.

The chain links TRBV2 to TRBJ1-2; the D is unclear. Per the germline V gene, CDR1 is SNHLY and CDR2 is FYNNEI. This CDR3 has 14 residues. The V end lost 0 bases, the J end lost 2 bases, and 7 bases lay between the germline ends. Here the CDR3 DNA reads TGTGCCAGCAGTGAAGCGCCGACCAACTATGGCTACACCTTC. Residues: CASSEAPTNYGYTF.

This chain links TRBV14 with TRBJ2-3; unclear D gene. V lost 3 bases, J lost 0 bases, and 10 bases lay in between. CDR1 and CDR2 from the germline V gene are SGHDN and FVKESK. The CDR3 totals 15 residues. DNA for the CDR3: TGTGCCAGCAGCCAGGGATGGACGAGCACAGATACGCAGTATTTT. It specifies CASSQGWTSTDTQYF. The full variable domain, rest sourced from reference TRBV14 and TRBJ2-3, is EAGVTQFPSHSVIEKGQTVTLRCDPISGHDNLYWYRRVMGKEIKFLLHFVKESKQDESGMPNNRFLAERTGGTYSTLKVQPAELEDSGVYFCASSQGWTSTDTQYFGPGTRLTVL.

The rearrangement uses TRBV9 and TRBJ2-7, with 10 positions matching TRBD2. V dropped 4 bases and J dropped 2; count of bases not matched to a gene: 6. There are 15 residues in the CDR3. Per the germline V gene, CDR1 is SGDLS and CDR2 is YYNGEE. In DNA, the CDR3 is TGTGCCAGCAGCCCGAGAGCGGGAGGGGCCTACGAGCAGTACTTC. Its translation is CASSPRAGGAYEQYF.

CDR3 nucleotides: TGTGCCAGCAGCATGTCACCCCGATACAATGAGCAGTTCTTC. Its protein is CASSMSPRYNEQFF. This rearrangement joins TRBV7-8 to TRBJ2-1; D is unresolved. The germline V gene has CDR1 SGHVS and CDR2 FQNEAQ. The CDR3 covers 14 residues. Trimming left V 5 bases short and J 4 bases short, with 12 bases between.

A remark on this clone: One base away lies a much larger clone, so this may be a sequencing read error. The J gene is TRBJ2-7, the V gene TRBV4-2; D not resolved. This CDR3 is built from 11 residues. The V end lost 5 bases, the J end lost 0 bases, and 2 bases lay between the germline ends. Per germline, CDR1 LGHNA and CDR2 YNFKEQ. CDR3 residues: CASSYSYEQYF. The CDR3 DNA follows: TGTGCCAGCAGCTACTCCTACGAGCAGTACTTC.

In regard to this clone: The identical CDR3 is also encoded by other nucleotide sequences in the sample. The CDR3 DNA reads TGTGCCAGCAGCTTCGACAGGGGTTACGAGCAGTACTTC. Protein product: CASSFDRGYEQYF. The V and J genes are TRBV5-4 and TRBJ2-7, with TRBD1 matching 8 bases. The V and J ends lost 2 bases and 4 bases, in that order; junction bases with no gene match: 2. The CDR3 is 13 amino acids. Germline V gene lookup returns CDR1 SGHNT and CDR2 YYREEE (reference sequence).

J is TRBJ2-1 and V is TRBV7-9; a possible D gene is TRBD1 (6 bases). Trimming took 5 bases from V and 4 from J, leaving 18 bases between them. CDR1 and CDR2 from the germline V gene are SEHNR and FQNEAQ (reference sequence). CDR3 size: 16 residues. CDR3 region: CASSGGTGSGYNEQFF. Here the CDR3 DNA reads TGTGCCAGCAGCGGAGGTACAGGGTCTGGGTACAATGAGCAGTTCTTC.

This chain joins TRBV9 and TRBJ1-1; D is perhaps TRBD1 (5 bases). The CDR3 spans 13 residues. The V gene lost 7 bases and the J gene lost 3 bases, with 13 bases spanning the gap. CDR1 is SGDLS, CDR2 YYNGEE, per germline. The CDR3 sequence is CASGLGRDTEAFF. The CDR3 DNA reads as TGTGCCAGCGGTCTCGGCAGGGACACTGAAGCTTTCTTT.

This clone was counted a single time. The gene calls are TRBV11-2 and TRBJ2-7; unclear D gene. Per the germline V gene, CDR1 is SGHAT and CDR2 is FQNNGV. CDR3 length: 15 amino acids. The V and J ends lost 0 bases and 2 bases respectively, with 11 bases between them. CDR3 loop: CASSLDPSGAYEQYF. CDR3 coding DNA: TGTGCCAGCAGCTTAGACCCGTCAGGAGCCTACGAGCAGTACTTC. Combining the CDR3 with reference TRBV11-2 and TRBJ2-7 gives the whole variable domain EAGVAQSPRYKIIEKRQSVAFWCNPISGHATLYWYQQILGQGPKLLIQFQNNGVVDDSQLPKDRFSAERLKGVDSTLKIQPAKLEDSAVYLCASSLDPSGAYEQYFGPGTRLTVT.

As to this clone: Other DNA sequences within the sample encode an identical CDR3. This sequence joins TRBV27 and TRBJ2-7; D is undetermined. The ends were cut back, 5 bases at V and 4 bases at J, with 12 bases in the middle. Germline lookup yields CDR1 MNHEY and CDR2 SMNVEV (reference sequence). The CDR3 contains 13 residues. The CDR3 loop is CASSLSFGYEQYF. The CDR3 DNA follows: TGTGCCAGCAGTCTCTCCTTCGGGTACGAGCAGTACTTC.

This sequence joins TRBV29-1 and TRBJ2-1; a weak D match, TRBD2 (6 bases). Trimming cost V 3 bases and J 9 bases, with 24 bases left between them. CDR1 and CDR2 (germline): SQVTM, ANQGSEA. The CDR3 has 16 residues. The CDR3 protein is CSVDGTGAAWRGEQFF. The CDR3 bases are TGCAGCGTTGACGGGACCGGGGCTGCCTGGCGGGGTGAGCAGTTCTTC.

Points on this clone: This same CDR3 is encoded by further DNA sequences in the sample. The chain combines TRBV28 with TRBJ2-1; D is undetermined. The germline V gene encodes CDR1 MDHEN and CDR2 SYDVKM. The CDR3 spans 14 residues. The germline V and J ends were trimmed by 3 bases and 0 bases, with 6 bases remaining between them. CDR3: CASSFAGSYNEQFF. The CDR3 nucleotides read TGTGCCAGCAGTTTCGCAGGCTCCTACAATGAGCAGTTCTTC.

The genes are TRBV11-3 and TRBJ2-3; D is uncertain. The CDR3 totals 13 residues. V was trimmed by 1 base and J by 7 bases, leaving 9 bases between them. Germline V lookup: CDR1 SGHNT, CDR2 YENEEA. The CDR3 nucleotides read TGTGCCAGCAGCTTAGCGACTCCCAATACGCAGTATTTT. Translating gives CASSLATPNTQYF.

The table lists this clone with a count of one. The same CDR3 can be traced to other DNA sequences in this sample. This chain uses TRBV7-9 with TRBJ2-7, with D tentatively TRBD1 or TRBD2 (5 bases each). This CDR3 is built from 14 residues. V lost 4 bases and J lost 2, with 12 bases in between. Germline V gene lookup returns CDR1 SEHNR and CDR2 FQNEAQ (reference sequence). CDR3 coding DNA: TGTGCCAGCAGCTCGTCGAGGGGACCCTACGAGCAGTACTTC. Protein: CASSSSRGPYEQYF.

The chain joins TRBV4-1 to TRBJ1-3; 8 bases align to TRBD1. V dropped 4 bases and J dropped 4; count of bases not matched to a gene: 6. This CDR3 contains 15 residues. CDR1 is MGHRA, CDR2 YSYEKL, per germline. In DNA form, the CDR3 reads TGCGCCAGCAGCCCTGGACAGGGAGGCGGAAACACCATATATTTT. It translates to CASSPGQGGGNTIYF.

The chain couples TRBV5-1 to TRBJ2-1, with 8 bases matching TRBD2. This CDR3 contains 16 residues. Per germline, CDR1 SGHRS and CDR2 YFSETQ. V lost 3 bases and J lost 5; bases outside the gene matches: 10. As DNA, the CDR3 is TGCGCCAGCAGCTCCACCCGGACTAGCATCAACAATGAGCAGTTCTTC. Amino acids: CASSSTRTSINNEQFF.

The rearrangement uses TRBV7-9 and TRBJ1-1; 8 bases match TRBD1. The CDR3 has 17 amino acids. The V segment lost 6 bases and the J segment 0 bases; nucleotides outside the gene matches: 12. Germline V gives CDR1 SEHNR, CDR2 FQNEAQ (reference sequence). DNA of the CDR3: TGTGCCAGCAGTATAGCGACAGGGGTCGGTATGAACACTGAAGCTTTCTTT. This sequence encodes CASSIATGVGMNTEAFF. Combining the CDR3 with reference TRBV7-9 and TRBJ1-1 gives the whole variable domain DTGVSQNPRHKITKRGQNVTFRCDPISEHNRLYWYRQTLGQGPEFLTYFQNEAQLEKSRLLSDRFSAERPKGSFSTLEIQRTEQGDSAMYLCASSIATGVGMNTEAFFGQGTRLTVV.

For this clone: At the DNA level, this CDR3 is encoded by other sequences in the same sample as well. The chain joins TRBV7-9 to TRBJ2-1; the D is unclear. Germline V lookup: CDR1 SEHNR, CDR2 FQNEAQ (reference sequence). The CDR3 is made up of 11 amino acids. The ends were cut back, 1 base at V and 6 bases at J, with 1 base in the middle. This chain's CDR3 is CASSLGNEQFF. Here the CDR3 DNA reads TGTGCCAGCAGCTTAGGCAATGAGCAGTTCTTC.